This TCR beta chain is from a study of a mutant IDH1 vaccine in newly diagnosed glioma. Documented time point: week 35, safety follow-up. Mutant IDH1 20-mer peptide, at 300 ug, made up each vaccine dose, with topical imiquimod. Eight vaccine injections were given to patients in weeks 1, 3, 5, 7, 11, 15, 19 and 23. As to this clone: What it binds is unknown.

Generated by immunoSEQ multiplex PCR, the TCRdb table keeps only in-frame clones and is missing some. The sample records some 30,000 clones, roughly 79% being singletons. Per the germline V gene, CDR1 is MDHEN and CDR2 is SYDVKM. There are 15 residues in the CDR3. Trimming removed 5 bases from V and 3 bases from J, with 16 bases in between. The sample here was PBMCs, taken from a glioma patient whose treatment included an IDH1 peptide vaccine. This receptor was identified in a woman under 40 with glioma. Some clones in this sample may be carry-over from other donors' samples. The rearrangement joins TRBV28 to TRBJ1-2; D possibly corresponds to TRBD1 (5 bases). CDR3 in DNA: TGTGCCAGCAGTCCGACAGCCAGACCTTACTATGGCTACACCTTC. This translates into CASSPTARPYYGYTF.